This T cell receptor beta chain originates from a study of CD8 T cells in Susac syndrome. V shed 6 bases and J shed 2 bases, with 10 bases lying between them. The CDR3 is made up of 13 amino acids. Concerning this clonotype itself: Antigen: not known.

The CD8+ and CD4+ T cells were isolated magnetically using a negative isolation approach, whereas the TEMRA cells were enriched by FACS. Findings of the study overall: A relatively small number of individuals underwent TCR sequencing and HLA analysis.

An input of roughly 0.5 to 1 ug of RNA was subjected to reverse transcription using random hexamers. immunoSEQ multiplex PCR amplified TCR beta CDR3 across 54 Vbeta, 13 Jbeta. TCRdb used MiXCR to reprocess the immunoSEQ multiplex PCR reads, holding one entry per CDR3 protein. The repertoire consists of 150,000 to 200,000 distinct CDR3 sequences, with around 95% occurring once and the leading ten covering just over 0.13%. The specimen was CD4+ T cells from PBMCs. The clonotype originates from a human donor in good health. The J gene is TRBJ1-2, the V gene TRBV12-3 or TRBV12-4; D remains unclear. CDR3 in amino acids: CASSRSGNYGYTF. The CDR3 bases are TGTGCCAGCAGCCGGTCGGGAAACTATGGCTACACCTTC.